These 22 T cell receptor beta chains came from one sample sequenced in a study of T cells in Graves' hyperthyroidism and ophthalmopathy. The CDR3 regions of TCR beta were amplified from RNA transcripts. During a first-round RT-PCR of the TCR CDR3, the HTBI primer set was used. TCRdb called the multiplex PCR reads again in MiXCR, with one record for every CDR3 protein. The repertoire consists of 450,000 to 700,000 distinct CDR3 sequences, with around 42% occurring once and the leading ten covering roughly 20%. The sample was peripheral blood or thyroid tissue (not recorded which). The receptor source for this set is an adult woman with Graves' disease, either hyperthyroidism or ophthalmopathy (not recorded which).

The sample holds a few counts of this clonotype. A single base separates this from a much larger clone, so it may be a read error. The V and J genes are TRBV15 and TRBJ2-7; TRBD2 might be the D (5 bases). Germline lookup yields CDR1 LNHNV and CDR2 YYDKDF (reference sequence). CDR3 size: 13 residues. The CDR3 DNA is TGTGCCACTAGTAGGACTCTAACCTACGGGCAGTACTTC. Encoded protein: CATSRTLTYGQYF.

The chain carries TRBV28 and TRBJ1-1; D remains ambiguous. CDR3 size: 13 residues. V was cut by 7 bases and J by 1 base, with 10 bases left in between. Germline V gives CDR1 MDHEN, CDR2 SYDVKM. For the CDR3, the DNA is TGTGCCAGCAAAACATGGAGGAACACTGAAGCTTTCTTT. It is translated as CASKTWRNTEAFF.

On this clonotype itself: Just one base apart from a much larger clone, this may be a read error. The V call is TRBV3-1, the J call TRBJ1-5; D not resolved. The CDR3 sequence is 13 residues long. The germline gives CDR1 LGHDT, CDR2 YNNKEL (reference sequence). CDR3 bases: TGTGCCGGCAGCCAGAACCACAATCAGCCCCAGCATTTT. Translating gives CAGSQNHNQPQHF. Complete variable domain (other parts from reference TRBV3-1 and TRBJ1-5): DTAVSQTPKYLVTQMGNDKSIKCEQNLGHDTMYWYKQDSKKFLKIMFSYNNKELIINETVPNRFSPKSPDKAHLNLHINSLELGDSAVYFCAGSQNHNQPQHFGDGTRLSIL.

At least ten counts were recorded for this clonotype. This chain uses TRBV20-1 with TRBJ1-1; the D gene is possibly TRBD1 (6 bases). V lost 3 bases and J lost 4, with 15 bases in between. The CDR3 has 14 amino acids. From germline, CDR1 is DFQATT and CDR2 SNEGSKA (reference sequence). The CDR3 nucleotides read TGCAGTGCTAGGGTACAGGGAGGAAGCACTGAAGCTTTCTTT. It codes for CSARVQGGSTEAFF.

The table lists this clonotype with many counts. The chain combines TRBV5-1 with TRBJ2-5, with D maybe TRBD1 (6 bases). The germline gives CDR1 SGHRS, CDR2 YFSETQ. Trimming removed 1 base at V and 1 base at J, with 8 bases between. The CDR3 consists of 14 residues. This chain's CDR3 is CASSLIRGQETQYF. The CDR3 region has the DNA TGCGCCAGCAGCTTGATCAGGGGCCAAGAGACCCAGTACTTC.

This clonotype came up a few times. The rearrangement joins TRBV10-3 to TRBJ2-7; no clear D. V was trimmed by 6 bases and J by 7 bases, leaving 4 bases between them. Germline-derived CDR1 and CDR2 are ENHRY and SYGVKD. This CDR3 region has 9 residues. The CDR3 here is CAIRGEQYF. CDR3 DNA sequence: TGTGCCATCAGGGGGGAGCAGTACTTC.

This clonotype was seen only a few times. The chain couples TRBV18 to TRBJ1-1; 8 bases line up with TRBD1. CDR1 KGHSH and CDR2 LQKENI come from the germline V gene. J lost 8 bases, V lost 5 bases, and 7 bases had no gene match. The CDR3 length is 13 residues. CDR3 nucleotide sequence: TGTGCCAGCTCAACCTCTCCAGGGGGCGAAGCTTTCTTT. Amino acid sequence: CASSTSPGGEAFF.

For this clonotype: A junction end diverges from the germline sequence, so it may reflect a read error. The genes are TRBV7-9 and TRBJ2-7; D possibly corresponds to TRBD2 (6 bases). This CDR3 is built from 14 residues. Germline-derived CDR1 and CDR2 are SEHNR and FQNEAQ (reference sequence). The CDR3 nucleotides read TGTGCCAGCAGCTTAGTGGGAGGATCCGGGGAGCTGTACTTC. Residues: CASSLVGGSGELYF.

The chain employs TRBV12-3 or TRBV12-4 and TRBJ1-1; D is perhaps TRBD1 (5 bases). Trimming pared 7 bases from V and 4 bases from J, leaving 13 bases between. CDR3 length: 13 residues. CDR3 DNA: TGTGCCAGCATGGGACTTATCCCCACTGAAGCTTTCTTT. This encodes CASMGLIPTEAFF.

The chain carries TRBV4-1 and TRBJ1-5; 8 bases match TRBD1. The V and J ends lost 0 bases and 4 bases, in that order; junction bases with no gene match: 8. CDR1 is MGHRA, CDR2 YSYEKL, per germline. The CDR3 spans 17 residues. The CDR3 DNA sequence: TGCGCCAGCAGCCAAGATAGGGCCAGGGGGCTGAATCAGCCCCAGCATTTT. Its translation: CASSQDRARGLNQPQHF.

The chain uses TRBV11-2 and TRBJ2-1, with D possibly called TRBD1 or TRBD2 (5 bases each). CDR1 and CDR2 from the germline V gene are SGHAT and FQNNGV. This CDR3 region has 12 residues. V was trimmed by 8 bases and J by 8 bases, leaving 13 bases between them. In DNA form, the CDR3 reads TGTGCCAGCCGCGGAGTGGGGGATGAGCAGTTCTTC. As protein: CASRGVGDEQFF.

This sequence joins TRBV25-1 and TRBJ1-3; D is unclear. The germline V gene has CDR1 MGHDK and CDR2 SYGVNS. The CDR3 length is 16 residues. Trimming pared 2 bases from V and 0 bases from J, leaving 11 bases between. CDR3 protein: CASSERFLSSGNTIYF. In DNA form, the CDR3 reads TGTGCCAGCAGTGAACGGTTCCTTAGCTCTGGAAACACCATATATTTT.

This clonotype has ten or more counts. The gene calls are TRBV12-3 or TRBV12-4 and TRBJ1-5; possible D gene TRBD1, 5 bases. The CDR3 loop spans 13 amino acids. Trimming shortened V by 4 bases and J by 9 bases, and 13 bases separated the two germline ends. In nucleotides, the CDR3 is TGTGCCAGCAGTTATACAGGTACAGGGCCCCAGCATTTT. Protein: CASSYTGTGPQHF.

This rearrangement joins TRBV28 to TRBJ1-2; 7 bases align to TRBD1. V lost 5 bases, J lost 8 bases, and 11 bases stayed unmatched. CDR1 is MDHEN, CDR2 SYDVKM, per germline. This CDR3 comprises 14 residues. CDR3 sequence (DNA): TGTGCCAGCAGTGACAGGGCCTCTAGGGAAGGCTACACCTTC. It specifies CASSDRASREGYTF.

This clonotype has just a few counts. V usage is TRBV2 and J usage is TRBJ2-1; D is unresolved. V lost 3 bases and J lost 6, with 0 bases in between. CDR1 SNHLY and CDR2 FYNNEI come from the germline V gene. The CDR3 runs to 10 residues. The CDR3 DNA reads TGTGCCAGCAGTGACAATGAGCAGTTCTTC. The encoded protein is CASSDNEQFF.

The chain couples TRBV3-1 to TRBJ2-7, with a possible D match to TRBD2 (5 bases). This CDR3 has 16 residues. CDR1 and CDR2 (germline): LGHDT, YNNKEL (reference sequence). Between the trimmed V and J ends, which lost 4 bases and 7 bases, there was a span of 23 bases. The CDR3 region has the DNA TGTGCCAGCAGCCGGACGCCGGCTAGCTATCCTCAGGAGCAGTACTTC. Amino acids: CASSRTPASYPQEQYF.

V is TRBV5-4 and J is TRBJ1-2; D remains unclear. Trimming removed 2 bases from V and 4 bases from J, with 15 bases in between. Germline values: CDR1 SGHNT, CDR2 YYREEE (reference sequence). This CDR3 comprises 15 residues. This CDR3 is CASSFHGRIGYGYTF. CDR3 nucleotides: TGTGCCAGCAGCTTTCACGGGAGGATCGGCTATGGCTACACCTTC.

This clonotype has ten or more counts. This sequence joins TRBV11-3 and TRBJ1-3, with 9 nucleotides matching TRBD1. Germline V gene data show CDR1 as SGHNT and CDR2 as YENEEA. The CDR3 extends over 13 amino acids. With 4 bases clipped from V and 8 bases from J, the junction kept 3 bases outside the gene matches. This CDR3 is CASSWGQGDTIYF. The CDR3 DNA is TGTGCCAGCAGCTGGGGACAGGGAGACACCATATATTTT.

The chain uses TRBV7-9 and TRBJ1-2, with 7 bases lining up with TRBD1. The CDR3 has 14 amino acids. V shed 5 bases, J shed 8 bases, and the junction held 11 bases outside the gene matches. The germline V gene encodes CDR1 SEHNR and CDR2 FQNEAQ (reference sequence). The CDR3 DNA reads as TGTGCCAGCAGCCTTTCGACAGGGATAGTAGGCTACACCTTC. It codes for CASSLSTGIVGYTF.

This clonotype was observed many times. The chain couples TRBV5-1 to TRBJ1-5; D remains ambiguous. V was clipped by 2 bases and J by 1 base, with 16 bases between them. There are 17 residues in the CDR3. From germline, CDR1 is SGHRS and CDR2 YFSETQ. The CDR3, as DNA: TGCGCCAGCAGCTTATGTCAGACGTCAACCAGCAATCAGCCCCAGCATTTT. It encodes CASSLCQTSTSNQPQHF.

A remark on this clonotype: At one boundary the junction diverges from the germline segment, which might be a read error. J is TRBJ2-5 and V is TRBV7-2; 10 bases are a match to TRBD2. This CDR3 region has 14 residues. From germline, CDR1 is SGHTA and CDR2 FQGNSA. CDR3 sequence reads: CASSLAGERETQYF. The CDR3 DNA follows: TGTGCCAGCAGCCTAGCGGGAGAACGAGAGACCCAGTACTTC.

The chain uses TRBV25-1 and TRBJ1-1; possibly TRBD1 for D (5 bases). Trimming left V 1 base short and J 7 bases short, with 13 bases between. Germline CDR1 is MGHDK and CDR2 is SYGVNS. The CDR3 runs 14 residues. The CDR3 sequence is CASSEWGGRFEAFF. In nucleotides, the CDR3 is TGTGCCAGCAGTGAATGGGGGGGTCGATTTGAAGCTTTCTTT.